The 16 T cell receptor beta chains below come from one sample, sequenced in a study of human T cells and chemical hapten exposure. TCRdb itself ran the RACE reads through MiXCR, one entry per CDR3 protein. The sample contains 97,000 or so distinct CDR3 sequences, roughly 27% of which appear only once. Time point defined: patch test 3, about 24 weeks after DPC sensitization. Treatment noted: therapeutic diphenylcyclopropenone sensitization with weekly scalp DPC. The sample in question was whole blood, obtained in connection with sensitization to the hapten diphenylcyclopropenone (DPC). The receptors derive from a man between 35 and 55 years old with alopecia areata. Some clones in this sample may be carry-over from other donors' samples.

The CDR3, as DNA: TGCAGTGCTGCCCCTCCGCACCCGGGACTAGCGGAGACCGTACTGGAGCAGTACTTC. Residues: CSAAPPHPGLAETVLEQYF. The V call is TRBV20-1, the J call TRBJ2-7, with TRBD2 matching 11 bases. The trim removed 5 bases at V and 7 bases at J, leaving 25 bases unmatched. Germline-derived CDR1 and CDR2 are DFQATT and SNEGSKA (reference sequence). CDR3 length equals 19 residues.

This clonotype has a handful of counts. This chain uses TRBV6-6 with TRBJ2-3; no reliable D call. Germline V gene sequence: CDR1 MNHNY, CDR2 SVGAGI (reference sequence). CDR3 size: 15 residues. V was pared by 1 base and J by 0 bases, with 8 bases between. CDR3 in DNA: TGTGCCAGCAGTTACTTGGGCCTTAGCACAGATACGCAGTATTTT. It translates to CASSYLGLSTDTQYF.

The rearrangement uses TRBV27 and TRBJ2-5; 7 bases align to TRBD1. The CDR3 contains 13 residues. The V segment lost 3 bases and the J segment 5 bases; nucleotides outside the gene matches: 3. The germline CDR1 and CDR2 sequences are MNHEY and SMNVEV (reference sequence). CDR3 loop: CASSFTGAETQYF. The CDR3 bases are TGTGCCAGCAGTTTTACAGGGGCCGAGACCCAGTACTTC.

This clonotype was observed a few times. The gene calls are TRBV7-2 and TRBJ2-3, with a weak D call TRBD2 (6 bases). This CDR3 spans 14 amino acids. Germline-derived CDR1 and CDR2 are SGHTA and FQGNSA. Trimming took off 1 base at V and 5 bases at J, with 10 bases between the two ends. The CDR3 is CASSLVAGIDTQYF. CDR3 DNA: TGTGCCAGCAGCTTAGTTGCGGGAATAGATACGCAGTATTTT. Using reference TRBV7-2 and TRBJ2-3 for the parts outside the CDR3, the full variable domain is GAGVSQSPSNKVTEKGKDVELRCDPISGHTALYWYRQSLGQGLEFLIYFQGNSAPDKSGLPSDRFSAERTGGSVSTLTIQRTQQEDSAVYLCASSLVAGIDTQYFGPGTRLTVL.

This clonotype was observed a few times. The chain joins TRBV12-3 or TRBV12-4 to TRBJ1-4; 10 bases are shared with TRBD1. V shed 5 bases and J 0 bases; nucleotides not matched to a gene: 3. The CDR3 loop spans 16 amino acids. For the CDR3, the DNA is TGTGCCAGCAGTCCGGGACAGGGGCCAACTAATGAAAAACTGTTTTTT. Residues: CASSPGQGPTNEKLFF.

V usage is TRBV3-1 and J usage is TRBJ1-2, with 9 bases matching TRBD1. Trimming took 3 bases from V and 3 from J; bases not matched to a gene: 2. Germline CDR1 LGHDT, CDR2 YNNKEL (reference sequence). This CDR3 spans 14 amino acids. The CDR3 loop reads CASSHWDRDYGYTF. The CDR3 DNA is TGTGCCAGCAGCCATTGGGACAGGGACTATGGCTACACCTTC.

This clonotype was seen more than once but under ten times. The chain links TRBV7-8 to TRBJ2-3, with D hard to call. Germline-derived CDR1 and CDR2 are SGHVS and FQNEAQ. The V end was cut by 2 bases, the J end by 7 bases, with 13 bases between. The CDR3 runs to 14 residues. DNA for the CDR3: TGTGCCAGCAGCTTACGCTGGGATATGAATACGCAGTATTTT. It codes for CASSLRWDMNTQYF.

The chain joins TRBV28 to TRBJ2-3; 7 bases agree with TRBD1. This CDR3 has 14 amino acids. Per germline, CDR1 MDHEN and CDR2 SYDVKM. V was pared by 7 bases and J by 2 bases, with 6 bases of the junction left unmatched. The CDR3 protein is CASNQGVDTDTQYF. As DNA, the CDR3 is TGTGCCAGCAACCAGGGGGTAGACACAGATACGCAGTATTTT. Drawing the rest from reference TRBV28 and TRBJ2-3, the complete variable domain is DVKVTQSSRYLVKRTGEKVFLECVQDMDHENMFWYRQDPGLGLRLIYFSYDVKMKEKGDIPEGYSVSREKKERFSLILESASTNQTSMYLCASNQGVDTDTQYFGPGTRLTVL.

The chain is built from TRBV5-6 and TRBJ2-4; D may be TRBD1 (6 bases). Trimming took off 0 bases at V and 7 bases at J, with 11 bases between the two ends. Germline assignment: CDR1 SGHDT and CDR2 YYEEEE. The CDR3 covers 14 residues. The CDR3: CASSLDQGWNIQYF. The CDR3 region has the DNA TGTGCCAGCAGCTTGGATCAGGGGTGGAACATTCAGTACTTC.

This chain joins TRBV5-1 and TRBJ2-1; D is possibly TRBD2 (6 bases). The CDR3 sequence is 18 residues long. V lost 0 bases to trimming and J lost 6 bases, with 22 bases between them. Germline lookup yields CDR1 SGHRS and CDR2 YFSETQ. CDR3 amino acids: CASSLATDVGLWSNEQFF. As DNA, the CDR3 is TGCGCCAGCAGCTTGGCCACGGACGTAGGACTATGGAGCAATGAGCAGTTCTTC.

This clonotype was recorded many times. The chain recombines TRBV20-1 with TRBJ1-4, with no clear D. The CDR3 totals 15 residues. Trimming removed 4 bases at V and 5 bases at J, with 17 bases between. From germline, CDR1 is DFQATT and CDR2 SNEGSKA (reference sequence). In nucleotides, the CDR3 is TGCAGTGCTACCCCCAATAAGGGCCTAAATGAAAAACTGTTTTTT. Amino acid sequence: CSATPNKGLNEKLFF.

In its sample, this clonotype was seen a few times. The V call is TRBV3-1, the J call TRBJ1-5, with D maybe TRBD1 (5 bases). Trimming removed 5 bases at V and 0 bases at J, with 17 bases between. This CDR3 has 17 amino acids. Germline V gives CDR1 LGHDT, CDR2 YNNKEL (reference sequence). CDR3 protein: CASSNTYLRGSNQPQHF. The CDR3 region has the DNA TGTGCCAGCAGCAATACCTATTTAAGGGGTAGCAATCAGCCCCAGCATTTT.

This chain links TRBV12-3 or TRBV12-4 with TRBJ2-2; D remains ambiguous. V lost 5 bases and J 3 bases, leaving 13 bases between the germline ends. There are 15 residues in the CDR3. The chain's CDR3 is CASSLGRTDTGELFF. CDR3 nucleotides: TGTGCCAGCAGTCTTGGACGGACCGACACCGGGGAGCTGTTTTTT.

The chain is built from TRBV20-1 and TRBJ2-3; 9 bases map to TRBD1. The ends lost 4 bases at V and 4 bases at J; junction bases unmatched: 6. The CDR3 loop spans 14 amino acids. Per germline, CDR1 DFQATT and CDR2 SNEGSKA (reference sequence). DNA of the CDR3: TGCAGTGCTAATCCGGGACAGGGAGCAGATACGCAGTATTTT. Its protein product is CSANPGQGADTQYF.

J is TRBJ2-1 and V is TRBV12-3 or TRBV12-4; 9 bases are a match to TRBD2. V lost 2 bases and J lost 7; bases outside the gene matches: 3. The CDR3 covers 14 residues. The CDR3 protein is CASSLLAGQNEQFF. The CDR3 DNA sequence: TGTGCCAGCAGTTTACTAGCGGGACAGAATGAGCAGTTCTTC.

The gene calls are TRBV6-1 and TRBJ1-1, with 10 positions matching TRBD1. Germline V gives CDR1 MNHNS, CDR2 SASEGT. This CDR3 has 14 amino acids. The junction had 4 bases not matched to a gene; V was cut back by 5 bases and J by 4 bases. CDR3 region: CASSTRTGGTEAFF. CDR3 in DNA: TGTGCCAGCAGTACTCGGACAGGGGGCACTGAAGCTTTCTTT.